This T cell receptor (beta chain) is from a study of OX40 agonist ivuxolimab in advanced cancers. Study details: Patients were given ivuxolimab, an antibody that agonizes OX40 (CD134). Patients treated during dose escalation were battling hepatocellular carcinoma, melanoma, renal cell or head and neck cancer.

Clones were read by immunoSEQ multiplex PCR, and TCRdb kept only the in-frame ones, dropping some. The data contain more than 15,000 clones, over 75% of them singletons. Deletions cut 3 bases from V and 8 bases from J, with 22 bases between. Germline CDR1 MNHEY, CDR2 SMNVEV (reference sequence). The CDR3 covers 17 residues. The source is an adult with an advanced solid tumor such as melanoma, head and neck, liver or kidney cancer. The sequences come from CD4+ or CD8+ T cells sorted from blood, collected in a trial of the OX40 agonist ivuxolimab. This chain joins TRBV27 and TRBJ1-4; a possible D gene is TRBD1 (5 bases). CDR3: CASSFNARDGQWEKLFF. CDR3 bases: TGTGCCAGCAGTTTCAACGCCCGGGACGGACAATGGGAAAAACTGTTTTTT.